These 27 T cell receptor beta chains were sequenced from one sample in a study of blood T cell repertoires in COVID-19. The table came from immunoSEQ multiplex PCR; TCRdb's copy has only in-frame clones and leaves some out. The sample records a few hundred thousand clones, roughly nine tenths being singletons. The sequenced sample consisted of PBMCs or T cells enriched from blood (not recorded which). These receptor sequences come from a woman aged 40 to 50 who had been exposed to COVID-19.

The chain employs TRBV29-1 and TRBJ1-2; 8 bases are a match to TRBD1. The ends lost 5 bases at V and 7 bases at J; junction bases unmatched: 6. Germline V gene lookup returns CDR1 SQVTM and CDR2 ANQGSEA. CDR3 size: 12 residues. CDR3 in amino acids: CSVTTGEAGYTF. In DNA, the CDR3 is TGCAGCGTTACGACAGGGGAGGCTGGCTACACCTTC.

The chain has TRBV14 and TRBJ2-2; 7 nucleotides agree with TRBD2. CDR1 is SGHDN and CDR2 is FVKESK in the germline V gene. The J segment lost 4 bases and the V segment lost 0 bases, leaving 11 bases of the junction unmatched. This CDR3 comprises 18 residues. CDR3 sequence: CASSQEGRAGESTGELFF. In nucleotides, the CDR3 is TGTGCCAGCAGCCAAGAGGGAAGGGCGGGAGAAAGCACCGGGGAGCTGTTTTTT.

V gene TRBV6-5 combines with J gene TRBJ1-5; D is unclear. Germline assignment: CDR1 MNHEY and CDR2 SVGAGI. The CDR3 covers 13 residues. Between the trimmed V and J ends, which lost 0 bases and 7 bases, there was a span of 7 bases. The CDR3 sequence is CASSYSRRQPQHF. CDR3 nucleotide sequence: TGTGCCAGCAGTTACTCACGGAGGCAGCCCCAGCATTTT.

The J gene is TRBJ2-7, the V gene TRBV5-4; 9 bases are a match to TRBD2. CDR1 SGHNT and CDR2 YYREEE come from the germline V gene (reference sequence). CDR3 size: 15 residues. V shed 4 bases and J 0 bases; nucleotides not matched to a gene: 5. CDR3 bases: TGTGCCAGCAGCCCTCTAGCGGGGAGCTCCTACGAGCAGTACTTC. It encodes CASSPLAGSSYEQYF. Full variable domain (outside the CDR3, taken from reference TRBV5-4 and TRBJ2-7): ETGVTQSPTHLIKTRGQQVTLRCSSQSGHNTVSWYQQALGQGPQFIFQYYREEENGRGNFPPRFSGLQFPNYSSELNVNALELDDSALYLCASSPLAGSSYEQYFGPGTRLTVT.

The V and J genes are TRBV19 and TRBJ2-6; D possibly corresponds to TRBD2 (5 bases). Trimming took 4 bases from V and 1 from J, leaving 17 bases between them. Per germline, CDR1 LNHDA and CDR2 SQIVND (reference sequence). The CDR3 runs 18 residues. CDR3 loop: CASSRGAGPGSGANVLTF. For the CDR3, the DNA is TGTGCCAGTAGTAGGGGAGCAGGCCCAGGATCTGGGGCCAACGTCCTGACTTTC.

This chain connects TRBV19 to TRBJ1-1; D is perhaps TRBD1 (6 bases). With 2 bases removed from V and 7 bases from J, the gap between germline ends came to 11 bases. Germline V lookup: CDR1 LNHDA, CDR2 SQIVND (reference sequence). The CDR3 covers 13 residues. CDR3 sequence reads: CASSITQGREAFF. The DNA of the CDR3 is TGTGCCAGTAGTATAACCCAGGGGCGTGAAGCTTTCTTT.

The genes are TRBV5-4 and TRBJ1-6; 7 bases agree with TRBD1. The trim removed 0 bases at V and 10 bases at J, leaving 4 bases unmatched. The CDR3 covers 14 residues. The V gene's germline CDR1 is SGHNT and CDR2 YYREEE (reference sequence). In DNA form, the CDR3 reads TGTGCCAGCAGCTTGGCTGGGGACAGATCACCCCTCCACTTT. Residues: CASSLAGDRSPLHF.

As regards this clone: At one boundary the junction diverges from the germline segment, which might be a read error. The V call is TRBV5-4, the J call TRBJ2-7; perhaps TRBD1 as D (5 bases). This CDR3 contains 12 residues. The V gene's germline CDR1 is SGHNT and CDR2 YYREEE (reference sequence). The CDR3 spells CASSLGTGILNF. Here the CDR3 DNA reads TGTGCCAGCAGCTTGGGTACAGGAATTCTAAACTTC.

The chain carries TRBV30 and TRBJ2-5; D not certain. This CDR3 spans 10 amino acids. Trimming shortened V by 2 bases and J by 5 bases, and 3 bases separated the two germline ends. CDR1 and CDR2 from the germline V gene are GTSNPN and SVGIG (reference sequence). CDR3: CAWSQETQYF. The DNA of the CDR3 is TGTGCCTGGAGTCAGGAGACCCAGTACTTC.

The rearrangement uses TRBV12-5 and TRBJ1-4, with unresolved D. Between the trimmed V and J ends, which lost 1 base and 0 bases, there was a span of 6 bases. The CDR3 covers 15 residues. Germline CDR1 is LGHNT and CDR2 is FRNRAP. CDR3 protein: CASGLGRSTNEKLFF. The CDR3 nucleotides are TGTGCTAGTGGTTTGGGGAGATCAACTAATGAAAAACTGTTTTTT.

V usage is TRBV6-1 and J usage is TRBJ2-1; 7 positions agree with TRBD2. Germline V gives CDR1 MNHNS, CDR2 SASEGT. V dropped 2 bases and J dropped 6; count of bases not matched to a gene: 1. This CDR3 spans 13 amino acids. The CDR3 loop is CASSEWGGNEQFF. In nucleotides, the CDR3 is TGTGCCAGCAGTGAATGGGGGGGCAATGAGCAGTTCTTC.

The chain uses TRBV27 and TRBJ2-1; 9 positions agree with TRBD1. The length of the CDR3 is 18 residues. The germline V gene encodes CDR1 MNHEY and CDR2 SMNVEV (reference sequence). With V trimmed by 4 bases and J by 1 base, 11 bases remained unmatched. In DNA form, the CDR3 reads TGTGCCAGCAGTTCCACGCCAACCGGGACAGGGTCCTACAATGAGCAGTTCTTC. This sequence encodes CASSSTPTGTGSYNEQFF.

The CDR3 DNA reads TGTGCCAGCAGCTTAGTTGACGTCCCGGAGGGCTACACCTTC. This encodes CASSLVDVPEGYTF. The chain recombines TRBV7-2 with TRBJ1-2; no clear D. This CDR3 spans 14 amino acids. V gave up 1 base and J gave up 8 bases, with 14 bases separating them. CDR1 is SGHTA, CDR2 FQGNSA, per germline.

This chain connects TRBV12-5 to TRBJ1-1, with 7 bases aligning to TRBD1. CDR1 LGHNT and CDR2 FRNRAP come from the germline V gene. The CDR3 is made up of 16 amino acids. With V trimmed by 2 bases and J by 0 bases, 6 bases remained unmatched. The CDR3 here is CASGLLGTALNTEAFF. For the CDR3, the DNA is TGTGCTAGTGGTTTGTTGGGGACAGCTTTGAACACTGAAGCTTTCTTT.

The chain links TRBV18 to TRBJ2-3; D remains ambiguous. Trimming shortened V by 3 bases and J by 5 bases, and 9 bases separated the two germline ends. Germline V CDR1 and CDR2: KGHSH, LQKENI. The CDR3 contains 13 residues. The chain's CDR3 is CASSPPLEDTQYF. The CDR3 DNA reads as TGTGCCAGCTCACCCCCCCTAGAAGATACGCAGTATTTT.

The chain is built from TRBV19 and TRBJ2-7, with D tentatively TRBD1 (7 bases). From germline, CDR1 is LNHDA and CDR2 SQIVND (reference sequence). The CDR3 extends over 14 amino acids. Trimming took 5 bases from V and 2 from J, leaving 13 bases between them. The chain's CDR3 is CASSRRDSPYEQYF. In DNA, the CDR3 is TGTGCCAGTAGTCGGCGGGACAGTCCCTACGAGCAGTACTTC.

The chain recombines TRBV27 with TRBJ2-1; the match to TRBD1 covers 7 bases. The length of the CDR3 is 16 residues. Germline CDR1 and CDR2: MNHEY and SMNVEV (reference sequence). The ends lost 7 bases at V and 4 bases at J; junction bases unmatched: 13. CDR3 sequence reads: CASTPETGMGYNEQFF. Written as DNA, the CDR3 is TGTGCCAGCACTCCAGAGACAGGGATGGGGTACAATGAGCAGTTCTTC.

CDR3 amino acids: CASSRTGDTQYF. Here the CDR3 DNA reads TGTGCCAGCAGCCGGACAGGGGATACGCAGTATTTT. The genes are TRBV12-3 or TRBV12-4 and TRBJ2-3; 8 bases fit TRBD1. The CDR3 loop spans 12 amino acids. The ends lost 6 bases at V and 6 bases at J; junction bases unmatched: 2.

The V call is TRBV6-5, the J call TRBJ1-2, with 10 bases lining up with TRBD1. CDR1 and CDR2 (germline): MNHEY, SVGAGI. The trim removed 11 bases at V and 2 bases at J, leaving 8 bases unmatched. The CDR3 is 14 amino acids. The CDR3 DNA reads as TGTGCCGTTCGACAGGGGGCAGGGAACTATGGCTACACCTTC. As protein: CAVRQGAGNYGYTF.

The V call is TRBV2, the J call TRBJ1-3, with D unclear. CDR3 length equals 12 residues. The germline V gene encodes CDR1 SNHLY and CDR2 FYNNEI. The V end lost 6 bases, the J end lost 4 bases, and 7 bases lay between the germline ends. The CDR3 bases are TGTGCCAGCAGCCTACAGGGAAACACCATATATTTT. Encoded protein: CASSLQGNTIYF. The variable domain in full, completed from reference TRBV2 and TRBJ1-3, reads EPEVTQTPSHQVTQMGQEVILRCVPISNHLYFYWYRQILGQKVEFLVSFYNNEISEKSEIFDDQFSVERPDGSNFTLKIRSTKLEDSAMYFCASSLQGNTIYFGEGSWLTVV.

This clone was picked up one time. The chain joins TRBV7-2 to TRBJ2-2; 9 bases agree with TRBD2. The CDR3 length is 16 residues. The junction had 5 bases not matched to a gene; V was cut back by 5 bases and J by 1 base. In germline, CDR1 is SGHTA, CDR2 FQGNSA. The CDR3 DNA follows: TGTGCCAGCAGCCCAGCACTAGCGGGGAACACCGGGGAGCTGTTTTTT. Amino acids: CASSPALAGNTGELFF.

This chain connects TRBV12-3 or TRBV12-4 to TRBJ2-3; D unclear. The CDR3 is 13 amino acids. Trimming removed 6 bases from V and 2 bases from J, with 9 bases in between. CDR3 nucleotides: TGTGCCAGCAGCAAAGGAGCCACAGATACGCAGTATTTT. It encodes CASSKGATDTQYF.

The count of this clone is one. The chain has TRBV9 and TRBJ2-2; the match to TRBD2 covers 8 bases. The germline CDR1 and CDR2 sequences are SGDLS and YYNGEE. This CDR3 spans 18 amino acids. V dropped 0 bases and J dropped 5; count of bases not matched to a gene: 12. The CDR3 protein is CASSVVSGGPLGTGELFF. The DNA of the CDR3 is TGTGCCAGCAGCGTAGTGAGCGGGGGACCCCTTGGGACCGGGGAGCTGTTTTTT.

The chain employs TRBV11-3 and TRBJ2-1; TRBD2 aligns across 10 bases. J was trimmed by 6 bases and V by 2 bases; bases with no gene match: 4. The CDR3 is made up of 15 amino acids. Germline CDR1 and CDR2: SGHNT and YENEEA. CDR3 residues: CASSLSAGGLNEQFF. CDR3 nucleotides: TGTGCCAGCAGCTTATCAGCGGGAGGGCTCAATGAGCAGTTCTTC.

The chain uses TRBV5-4 and TRBJ2-1; 8 nucleotides align to TRBD2. CDR3 size: 15 residues. The germline gives CDR1 SGHNT, CDR2 YYREEE (reference sequence). V lost 0 bases and J lost 4; bases outside the gene matches: 3. The CDR3: CASSLVSGDYNEQFF. CDR3 nucleotides: TGTGCCAGCAGCTTGGTTAGCGGGGATTACAATGAGCAGTTCTTC.

The rearrangement uses TRBV18 and TRBJ2-2; 7 bases match TRBD2. With 6 bases clipped from V and 3 bases from J, the junction kept 7 bases outside the gene matches. The CDR3 contains 15 residues. Germline loops: CDR1 KGHSH, CDR2 LQKENI. The CDR3 DNA sequence: TGTGCCAGCTCCCCGACTAGCCTGCACACCGGGGAGCTGTTTTTT. This encodes CASSPTSLHTGELFF.

This rearrangement joins TRBV7-3 to TRBJ1-1, with D possibly being TRBD1 (6 bases). CDR1 and CDR2 from the germline V gene are SGHTA and FQGTGA. This CDR3 spans 15 amino acids. V lost 3 bases to trimming and J lost 4 bases, with 15 bases between them. Written as DNA, the CDR3 is TGTGCCAGCAGCTTGACAGGTCTCTGGACCACTGAAGCTTTCTTT. Translation: CASSLTGLWTTEAFF.